Below, 32 T cell receptor beta chains from the same sample are listed, as sequenced in a study of shared clonotypes between healthy human individuals. The protocol was immunoSEQ multiplex PCR, while the TCRdb copy is restricted to in-frame clones and leaves out a portion. Seen here are some 2,400,000 clones, 90% to 97% observed once, and the top ten hold roughly 0.13%. The sample taken for sequencing was naive CD4+ T cells sorted from blood. Subset reported: CD45RA+ positively selected. The origin of the receptors is a young man in good health.

This clone was recorded once. The rearrangement uses TRBV2 and TRBJ1-1; D is unresolved. V lost 4 bases, J lost 1 base, and 10 bases lay in between. Looked up from germline, CDR1 is SNHLY and CDR2 is FYNNEI. CDR3 length: 14 amino acids. The CDR3 loop is CASSGPGRNTEAFF. The CDR3 bases are TGTGCCAGCAGTGGGCCCGGAAGGAACACTGAAGCTTTCTTT.

The chain recombines TRBV30 with TRBJ1-2; 11 bases align to TRBD1. The germline V gene has CDR1 GTSNPN and CDR2 SVGIG (reference sequence). CDR3 length: 13 amino acids. V was clipped by 2 bases and J by 6 bases; unmatched bases: 2. The CDR3 spells CAWSRTGGDGYTF. DNA of the CDR3: TGTGCCTGGAGTCGGACAGGGGGCGATGGCTACACCTTC.

Worth noting for this clone: This same CDR3 is encoded by further DNA sequences in the sample. The chain combines TRBV2 with TRBJ2-3; D unclear. Looked up from germline, CDR1 is SNHLY and CDR2 is FYNNEI. Trimming took off 6 bases at V and 4 bases at J, with 5 bases between the two ends. CDR3 length: 11 residues. DNA for the CDR3: TGTGCCAGCAGAATGGCAGATACGCAGTATTTT. Translation: CASRMADTQYF.

The CDR3 bases are TGTGCCAGTTCCGCCGGGGCCGCCCGAGCCAAAAACATTCAGTACTTC. Its translation is CASSAGAARAKNIQYF. This chain links TRBV19 with TRBJ2-4, with D perhaps matching TRBD1 or TRBD2 (5 bases each). V was shortened by 8 bases and J by 0 bases, with 17 bases between the two germline ends. Per the germline V gene, CDR1 is LNHDA and CDR2 is SQIVND (reference sequence). This CDR3 comprises 16 residues. Using reference TRBV19 and TRBJ2-4 for the parts outside the CDR3, the full variable domain is DGGITQSPKYLFRKEGQNVTLSCEQNLNHDAMYWYRQDPGQGLRLIYYSQIVNDFQKGDIAEGYSVSREKKESFPLTVTSAQKNPTAFYLCASSAGAARAKNIQYFGAGTRLSVL.

This clone has only one observation. The chain carries TRBV5-1 and TRBJ1-6; a weak D match, TRBD1 (6 bases). V dropped 4 bases and J dropped 4 bases, with 15 bases sitting between them. The CDR3 covers 16 residues. Germline V gene sequence: CDR1 SGHRS, CDR2 YFSETQ. CDR3 loop: CASSKDSSSYNSPLHF. In DNA, the CDR3 is TGCGCCAGCAGCAAGGACAGTTCCTCATATAATTCACCCCTCCACTTT.

The V gene is TRBV7-2, the J gene TRBJ2-7; 11 bases align to TRBD2. The V and J ends lost 5 bases and 6 bases, in that order; junction bases with no gene match: 6. The V gene's germline CDR1 is SGHTA and CDR2 FQGNSA. This CDR3 is built from 14 residues. The chain's CDR3 is CASSISGGAVEQYF. CDR3 coding DNA: TGTGCCAGCAGCATTAGCGGGGGGGCCGTCGAGCAGTACTTC.

V usage is TRBV5-4 and J usage is TRBJ1-2; D gene uncertain. This CDR3 is built from 11 residues. Germline V gene lookup returns CDR1 SGHNT and CDR2 YYREEE (reference sequence). V shed 1 base and J shed 8 bases, with 6 bases lying between them. The CDR3 bases are TGTGCCAGCAGCTTGAGGGAGGGCTACACCTTC. Translation gives CASSLREGYTF.

This chain links TRBV7-2 with TRBJ2-7, with a weak D call TRBD2 (5 bases). This CDR3 comprises 12 residues. Germline CDR1 and CDR2: SGHTA and FQGNSA. Trimming removed 5 bases from V and 2 bases from J, with 7 bases in between. Here the CDR3 reads CASSSGPYEQYF. Written as DNA, the CDR3 is TGTGCCAGCAGCAGCGGACCCTACGAGCAGTACTTC.

This chain uses TRBV5-1 with TRBJ2-7, with 10 positions matching TRBD1. V dropped 0 bases and J dropped 6; count of bases not matched to a gene: 6. CDR1 is SGHRS and CDR2 is YFSETQ in the germline V gene. This CDR3 contains 15 residues. For the CDR3, the DNA is TGCGCCAGCAGCTTGGAGGACAGGGGGATTGGCGAGCAGTACTTC. Protein product: CASSLEDRGIGEQYF.

Note on this clone: Other DNA sequences in this sample translate to the same CDR3. V is TRBV15 and J is TRBJ2-7; no clear D gene. V was trimmed by 0 bases and J by 4 bases, leaving 10 bases between them. This CDR3 spans 14 amino acids. The V gene's germline CDR1 is LNHNV and CDR2 YYDKDF (reference sequence). The CDR3 coding sequence is TGTGCCACCAGCAGAGAGGGCGGCTCTTACGAGCAGTACTTC. Its protein is CATSREGGSYEQYF.

The chain is built from TRBV27 and TRBJ2-1; 14 positions agree with TRBD2. In germline, CDR1 is MNHEY, CDR2 SMNVEV (reference sequence). The CDR3 totals 18 residues. With 2 bases clipped from V and 4 bases from J, the junction kept 7 bases outside the gene matches. As DNA, the CDR3 is TGTGCCAGCAGTTTAGCCCCCGGGACTAGCGGGGGTTACAATGAGCAGTTCTTC. Its protein is CASSLAPGTSGGYNEQFF.

CDR3 nucleotide sequence: TGTGCCAGCTCATCCCGCGACAGGACCTCTGGAAACACCATATATTTT. Translation: CASSSRDRTSGNTIYF. The V and J genes are TRBV18 and TRBJ1-3, with a tentative D call TRBD1 (6 bases). Trimming stripped 5 bases from V and 0 bases from J, with 14 bases between. Looked up from germline, CDR1 is KGHSH and CDR2 is LQKENI. The CDR3 runs to 16 residues.

Notes on this clone: The sample contains more than one DNA sequence encoding this CDR3. The chain links TRBV14 to TRBJ1-2; no firm D call. The CDR3 consists of 12 residues. V dropped 0 bases and J dropped 7 bases, with 6 bases sitting between them. Germline values: CDR1 SGHDN, CDR2 FVKESK. The CDR3 reads CASSQDRVGYTF. The CDR3 DNA reads as TGTGCCAGCAGCCAAGATAGAGTTGGCTACACCTTC.

Turning to this clone: In the same sample, other DNA sequences code for this CDR3. The chain combines TRBV10-1 with TRBJ2-2, with a weak D call TRBD2 (5 bases). Trimming removed 2 bases at V and 0 bases at J, with 7 bases between. CDR1 WNHNN and CDR2 SYGVQD come from the germline V gene (reference sequence). The CDR3 extends over 15 amino acids. CDR3 nucleotides: TGCGCCAGCAGTGAGGGGAGAGCGAACACCGGGGAGCTGTTTTTT. Protein sequence: CASSEGRANTGELFF.

The J gene is TRBJ2-1, the V gene TRBV27; D tentatively fits TRBD1 or TRBD2 (6 bases each). The CDR3 covers 14 residues. CDR1 and CDR2 from the germline V gene are MNHEY and SMNVEV (reference sequence). Trimming left V 5 bases short and J 4 bases short, with 12 bases between. The CDR3 coding sequence is TGTGCCAGCAGTCGACAAGGGGGGTACAATGAGCAGTTCTTC. Protein sequence: CASSRQGGYNEQFF.

This chain links TRBV7-9 with TRBJ2-5; D is undetermined. This CDR3 has 13 amino acids. V gave up 5 bases and J gave up 0 bases, with 7 bases separating them. In germline, CDR1 is SEHNR, CDR2 FQNEAQ (reference sequence). The DNA of the CDR3 is TGTGCCAGCAGCCCCCGGTACCAAGAGACCCAGTACTTC. The encoded protein is CASSPRYQETQYF.

The chain combines TRBV6-1 with TRBJ1-1; D gene uncertain. The germline V and J ends were trimmed by 1 base and 2 bases, with 8 bases remaining between them. This CDR3 has 14 amino acids. Per the germline V gene, CDR1 is MNHNS and CDR2 is SASEGT. The CDR3 nucleotides are TGTGCCAGCAGTGAAGTGCCGGGAAACACTGAAGCTTTCTTT. Its translation: CASSEVPGNTEAFF.

The V and J genes are TRBV5-8 and TRBJ2-5, with D uncertain. The CDR3 has 11 residues. Trimming took off 6 bases at V and 4 bases at J, with 7 bases between the two ends. Germline V gene lookup returns CDR1 SGHTS and CDR2 YDEGEE. The CDR3 sequence is CASTGRETQYF. The CDR3 nucleotides read TGTGCCAGCACCGGACGAGAGACCCAGTACTTC.

The J gene is TRBJ1-1, the V gene TRBV2, with D perhaps matching TRBD1 (5 bases). The CDR3 is 14 residues long. Trimming stripped 0 bases from V and 5 bases from J, with 10 bases between. From germline, CDR1 is SNHLY and CDR2 FYNNEI. The CDR3 reads CASSEAGDVTEAFF. As DNA, the CDR3 is TGTGCCAGCAGTGAAGCGGGGGATGTAACTGAAGCTTTCTTT.

CDR3 nucleotides: TGTGCCAGCAGTGGGCAGGGCCAAAACATTCAGTACTTC. Residues: CASSGQGQNIQYF. This chain links TRBV2 with TRBJ2-4; D possibly corresponds to TRBD1 (5 bases). V was pared by 4 bases and J by 5 bases, with 9 bases between. Germline values: CDR1 SNHLY, CDR2 FYNNEI. The CDR3 covers 13 residues.

The chain is built from TRBV2 and TRBJ1-5; the D is unclear. V lost 2 bases, J lost 5 bases, and 10 bases lay in between. There are 14 residues in the CDR3. Per germline, CDR1 SNHLY and CDR2 FYNNEI. DNA of the CDR3: TGTGCCAGCAGTGAAATCAGGTCCTATCAGCCCCAGCATTTT. As protein: CASSEIRSYQPQHF.

V and J are TRBV5-1 and TRBJ2-7; D is perhaps TRBD1 (5 bases). Trimming removed 0 bases at V and 3 bases at J, with 13 bases between. There are 15 residues in the CDR3. CDR1 and CDR2 (germline): SGHRS, YFSETQ. This CDR3 reads CASSLAAGSNYEQYF. The CDR3 DNA reads as TGCGCCAGCAGCTTGGCGGCAGGGTCAAACTACGAGCAGTACTTC.

J is TRBJ2-7 and V is TRBV10-2; TRBD1 aligns across 7 bases. Losses at the gene ends were 3 bases for V and 5 bases for J; bases not matched to a gene: 7. This CDR3 comprises 14 residues. Looked up from germline, CDR1 is WSHSY and CDR2 is SAAADI. The CDR3 is CASSDRGLSDEQYF. CDR3 nucleotide sequence: TGCGCCAGCAGTGACAGGGGGTTAAGCGACGAGCAGTACTTC.

The gene calls are TRBV11-1 and TRBJ1-1; D uncertain. CDR3 size: 14 residues. CDR1 is SGHAT and CDR2 is FQDESV in the germline V gene (reference sequence). V gave up 1 base and J gave up 1 base, with 7 bases separating them. The CDR3 protein is CASSLVGGNTEAFF. In DNA, the CDR3 is TGTGCCAGCAGCTTAGTGGGTGGGAACACTGAAGCTTTCTTT.

This sequence joins TRBV27 and TRBJ2-6, with D perhaps matching TRBD1 (6 bases). CDR1 and CDR2 from the germline V gene are MNHEY and SMNVEV (reference sequence). The CDR3 covers 17 residues. The V and J ends lost 3 bases and 0 bases respectively, with 12 bases between them. CDR3 in amino acids: CASSFLQGSSGANVLTF. CDR3 in DNA: TGTGCCAGCAGTTTCCTACAGGGCAGCTCTGGGGCCAACGTCCTGACTTTC. Complete variable domain (other parts from reference TRBV27 and TRBJ2-6): EAQVTQNPRYLITVTGKKLTVTCSQNMNHEYMSWYRQDPGLGLRQIYYSMNVEVTDKGDVPEGYKVSRKEKRNFPLILESPSPNQTSLYFCASSFLQGSSGANVLTFGAGSRLTVL.

The chain links TRBV7-2 to TRBJ2-1, with a possible D match to TRBD2 (5 bases). The CDR3 runs 15 residues. Trimming took off 5 bases at V and 2 bases at J, with 13 bases between the two ends. Looked up from germline, CDR1 is SGHTA and CDR2 is FQGNSA. As DNA, the CDR3 is TGTGCCAGCAGCCTTGGCACGGGGACCTACAATGAGCAGTTCTTC. It encodes CASSLGTGTYNEQFF.

This sequence joins TRBV21-1 and TRBJ2-7; no DNA check was done on the table's D call, TRBD2. TRBV21-1 is shown as a pseudogene. The CDR3 loop spans 18 amino acids. As DNA, the CDR3 is TGTGCCAGCAGCGAAAAGGTGGTCTTTGGGAGGGCCAGGTACGAGCAGTACTTC. Protein product: CASSEKVVFGRARYEQYF.

In regard to this clone: Other nucleotide sequences from this sample produce the same CDR3. The chain combines TRBV6-6 with TRBJ1-5, with a tentative D call TRBD1 (5 bases). CDR3 length: 14 amino acids. Germline V gene lookup returns CDR1 MNHNY and CDR2 SVGAGI (reference sequence). V shed 1 base and J shed 2 bases, with 6 bases lying between them. As DNA, the CDR3 is TGTGCCAGCAGTTACTTAGGGGGCAATCAGCCCCAGCATTTT. This codes for CASSYLGGNQPQHF.

The rearrangement joins TRBV28 to TRBJ2-7; D not certain. This CDR3 comprises 13 residues. Germline CDR1 is MDHEN and CDR2 is SYDVKM. V was pared by 3 bases and J by 2 bases, with 8 bases between. The CDR3 DNA reads TGTGCCAGCAGTTTGCCAACACCCTACGAGCAGTACTTC. It encodes CASSLPTPYEQYF.

The gene calls are TRBV5-6 and TRBJ2-1; 7 bases are shared with TRBD2. CDR1 is SGHDT and CDR2 is YYEEEE in the germline V gene. Trimming at V came to 2 bases and at J to 6 bases, leaving 8 bases not matched to a gene. This CDR3 comprises 15 residues. CDR3 protein: CASSFPTSLGNEQFF. CDR3 in DNA: TGTGCCAGCAGCTTTCCGACTAGCTTGGGCAATGAGCAGTTCTTC.

This chain joins TRBV29-1 and TRBJ2-7; TRBD1 aligns across 8 bases. Germline CDR1 SQVTM, CDR2 ANQGSEA. V trimming: 7 bases; J trimming: 4 bases; junction bases outside the gene matches: 9. The CDR3 extends over 13 amino acids. The CDR3 nucleotides read TGCAGCGCCCGACAGGGGATGAATTACGAGCAGTACTTC. Protein product: CSARQGMNYEQYF.

The chain carries TRBV5-5 and TRBJ2-1, with TRBD2 matching 11 bases. The CDR3 runs 17 residues. The V gene end was trimmed by 3 bases and the J gene end by 0 bases; junction bases not matched to a gene: 5. CDR1 and CDR2 (germline): SGHKS, YYEKEE (reference sequence). CDR3 residues: CASSWTTSGSSYNEQFF. As DNA, the CDR3 is TGTGCCAGCAGCTGGACTACTAGCGGGAGCTCCTACAATGAGCAGTTCTTC.